One and the same sample provided the 9 T cell receptor beta chains below, sequenced in a study of blood T cell repertoires in COVID-19. The data were produced by immunoSEQ multiplex PCR, yet TCRdb's version contains in-frame clones alone and is incomplete. Seen here are 150,000 to 200,000 clones, around 84% observed once, and the top ten hold 14%. The sequenced material came from peripheral blood. The receptors here all came from a woman between 65 and 79 years old with COVID-19, enrolled during active disease.

This chain connects TRBV28 to TRBJ2-7; D gene ambiguous. The germline V gene has CDR1 MDHEN and CDR2 SYDVKM. CDR3 size: 13 residues. The ends were cut back, 6 bases at V and 4 bases at J, with 13 bases in the middle. The CDR3, as DNA: TGTGCCAGCAGCACCCCCGGGTCATACGAGCAGTACGTC. The encoded protein is CASSTPGSYEQYV.

The chain carries TRBV18 and TRBJ1-1; 9 nucleotides align to TRBD1. The CDR3 runs to 14 residues. V lost 4 bases, J lost 1 base, and 1 base stayed unmatched. Germline V gene data show CDR1 as KGHSH and CDR2 as LQKENI. The CDR3 sequence is CASSRTGANTEAFF. CDR3 sequence (DNA): TGTGCCAGCTCACGGACAGGGGCGAACACTGAAGCTTTCTTT.

The chain links TRBV18 to TRBJ1-1; tentatively, D is TRBD1 (6 bases). Trimming stripped 8 bases from V and 4 bases from J, with 17 bases between. Germline assignment: CDR1 KGHSH and CDR2 LQKENI. This CDR3 has 14 residues. CDR3 coding DNA: TGTGCCAGCAACACAGGGTCGAAGGGCACTGAAGCTTTCTTT. It encodes CASNTGSKGTEAFF.

This clone came up a few times. V usage is TRBV4-2 and J usage is TRBJ2-3; 9 bases agree with TRBD2. V was clipped by 4 bases and J by 1 base; unmatched bases: 6. The CDR3 spans 16 residues. The germline CDR1 and CDR2 sequences are LGHNA and YNFKEQ. CDR3 sequence (DNA): TGTGCCAGCAGCCGCCTAGCGGGAAGCGGCACAGATACGCAGTATTTT. Translation: CASSRLAGSGTDTQYF.

This chain joins TRBV9 and TRBJ1-3; TRBD1 is a possible D gene (5 bases). The CDR3 is 15 amino acids. The V gene's germline CDR1 is SGDLS and CDR2 YYNGEE. V lost 2 bases to trimming and J lost 2 bases, with 11 bases between them. The CDR3 DNA follows: TGTGCCAGCAGCGTTTCAGGGATCCCTGGAAACACCATATATTTT. Translating it yields CASSVSGIPGNTIYF.

This chain joins TRBV15 and TRBJ2-7; a weak D match, TRBD2 (6 bases). The CDR3 is 13 amino acids. Germline V gene sequence: CDR1 LNHNV, CDR2 YYDKDF (reference sequence). V shed 5 bases and J shed 0 bases, with 8 bases lying between them. The CDR3 is CATSGGGSYEQYF. The CDR3 DNA sequence: TGTGCCACCAGCGGGGGAGGCTCCTACGAGCAGTACTTC. The whole variable domain, remainder taken from reference TRBV15 and TRBJ2-7, is DAMVIQNPRYQVTQFGKPVTLSCSQTLNHNVMYWYQQKSSQAPKLLFHYYDKDFNNEADTPDNFQSRRPNTSFCFLDIRSPGLGDTAMYLCATSGGGSYEQYFGPGTRLTVT.

This rearrangement joins TRBV6-5 to TRBJ1-2; D is undetermined. The germline V gene has CDR1 MNHEY and CDR2 SVGAGI. Trimming cost V 8 bases and J 8 bases, with 12 bases left between them. This CDR3 spans 11 amino acids. CDR3: CASRRQGGYTF. The DNA of the CDR3 is TGTGCCAGCCGTAGACAAGGCGGCTACACCTTC.

This chain links TRBV10-3 with TRBJ1-4; no firm D call. V lost 3 bases to trimming and J lost 8 bases, with 16 bases between them. Germline-derived CDR1 and CDR2 are ENHRY and SYGVKD. The CDR3 runs 15 residues. CDR3 protein: CAISDSPQRGEKLFF. The CDR3 coding sequence is TGTGCCATCAGTGACTCCCCTCAGAGAGGGGAAAAACTGTTTTTT.

The J gene is TRBJ1-2, the V gene TRBV28; a weak D match, TRBD1 (6 bases). The CDR3 consists of 16 residues. V was trimmed by 5 bases and J by 5 bases, leaving 21 bases between them. Germline V CDR1 and CDR2: MDHEN, SYDVKM. CDR3 sequence: CASSAQGRSLLYGYTF. The CDR3 nucleotides read TGTGCCAGCAGTGCACAGGGAAGGTCCCTCCTTTATGGCTACACCTTC.